The 18 T cell receptor beta chains listed next were all sequenced from one sample in a study of OX40 agonist ivuxolimab in advanced cancers. The table came from immunoSEQ multiplex PCR; TCRdb's copy has only in-frame clones and leaves some out. The data contain 100,000 to 110,000 clones, approximately 90% of them singletons. Material: CD4+ or CD8+ T cells sorted from blood, obtained in a trial of the OX40 agonist ivuxolimab. These receptors all stem from an adult with an advanced solid tumor such as melanoma, head and neck, liver or kidney cancer.

This clone was detected only a few times. V usage is TRBV5-1 and J usage is TRBJ1-1, with a tentative D call TRBD1 (6 bases). V was clipped by 4 bases and J by 2 bases, with 15 bases between them. CDR1 SGHRS and CDR2 YFSETQ come from the germline V gene. This CDR3 contains 15 residues. As DNA, the CDR3 is TGCGCCAGCAGCAGGGGGACACGCACTAACACTGAAGCTTTCTTT. Amino acids: CASSRGTRTNTEAFF.

The chain joins TRBV2 to TRBJ2-3; the D gene is possibly TRBD1 (6 bases). Germline CDR1 reads SNHLY; CDR2 reads FYNNEI. The V end was cut by 5 bases, the J end by 1 base, with 13 bases between. The CDR3 runs 15 residues. CDR3 amino acids: CASSSDRTRTDTQYF. CDR3 bases: TGTGCCAGCAGTTCCGACAGGACCCGCACAGATACGCAGTATTTT.

The V call is TRBV29-1, the J call TRBJ2-7; tentative D call: TRBD2 (5 bases). V dropped 3 bases and J dropped 4 bases, with 16 bases sitting between them. The CDR3 is 14 amino acids. Germline V CDR1 and CDR2: SQVTM, ANQGSEA. CDR3 in amino acids: CSVEVRSGTYEQYF. CDR3 in DNA: TGCAGCGTTGAGGTTCGGAGCGGAACGTACGAGCAGTACTTC.

The chain employs TRBV28 and TRBJ1-4; 9 positions agree with TRBD1. Unmatched junction bases numbered 6, after V lost 2 bases and J lost 8 bases. Germline V gene data show CDR1 as MDHEN and CDR2 as SYDVKM. This CDR3 is built from 15 residues. CDR3 region: CASSLPGQGVEKLFF. CDR3 bases: TGTGCCAGCAGTTTACCGGGACAGGGAGTGGAAAAACTGTTTTTT.

The chain uses TRBV19 and TRBJ1-4; no clear D. V was clipped by 2 bases and J by 0 bases, with 10 bases between them. Germline CDR1 is LNHDA and CDR2 is SQIVND (reference sequence). The CDR3 has 16 residues. This CDR3 is CASSIRHAATNEKLFF. In DNA form, the CDR3 reads TGTGCCAGTAGTATACGTCATGCTGCAACTAATGAAAAACTGTTTTTT. Together with reference TRBV19 and TRBJ1-4, the CDR3 gives the full variable domain: DGGITQSPKYLFRKEGQNVTLSCEQNLNHDAMYWYRQDPGQGLRLIYYSQIVNDFQKGDIAEGYSVSREKKESFPLTVTSAQKNPTAFYLCASSIRHAATNEKLFFGSGTQLSVL.

V is TRBV5-8 and J is TRBJ1-2, with 9 bases aligning to TRBD1. CDR1 is SGHTS, CDR2 YDEGEE, per germline. The J segment lost 4 bases and the V segment lost 4 bases, leaving 14 bases of the junction unmatched. The CDR3 is made up of 17 amino acids. The CDR3 is CASSSRSPGTGTYGYTF. CDR3 DNA sequence: TGTGCCAGCAGCAGTCGATCGCCCGGGACAGGGACCTATGGCTACACCTTC.

The chain is built from TRBV25-1 and TRBJ1-4; TRBD1 agrees at 7 bases. The CDR3 is made up of 15 amino acids. Germline values: CDR1 MGHDK, CDR2 SYGVNS. With V trimmed by 7 bases and J by 3 bases, 8 bases remained unmatched. CDR3 DNA sequence: TGTGCCAGCACCCCCACAGGGGAAGCTAATGAAAAACTGTTTTTT. It yields the protein CASTPTGEANEKLFF.

This sequence joins TRBV28 and TRBJ2-2; a weak D match, TRBD1 (6 bases). Trimming stripped 6 bases from V and 6 bases from J, with 11 bases between. CDR3 length: 13 residues. Germline V gives CDR1 MDHEN, CDR2 SYDVKM. The CDR3 nucleotides read TGTGCCAGCAGCACAGGGTTGCCCGGGGAGCTGTTTTTT. Residues: CASSTGLPGELFF.

The chain couples TRBV5-8 to TRBJ2-1, with TRBD1 identical over 9 bases. This CDR3 region has 19 residues. V dropped 7 bases and J dropped 1; count of bases not matched to a gene: 18. Germline CDR1 and CDR2: SGHTS and YDEGEE. CDR3 protein: CASPFPPGQGIRSYNEQFF. The CDR3 nucleotides read TGTGCCAGCCCCTTCCCCCCGGGACAGGGAATAAGGTCCTACAATGAGCAGTTCTTC.

This clone appeared a single time. The chain employs TRBV10-3 and TRBJ2-7; no definite D call. Trimming removed 5 bases from V and 4 bases from J, with 9 bases in between. The CDR3 contains 12 residues. Germline V gives CDR1 ENHRY, CDR2 SYGVKD. The CDR3 nucleotides are TGTGCCATCAGTCCAGCTCGGTACGAGCAGTACTTC. This translates into CAISPARYEQYF.

V is TRBV7-6 and J is TRBJ2-3; 12 positions agree with TRBD2. From germline, CDR1 is SGHVS and CDR2 FNYEAQ. The V segment lost 5 bases and the J segment 0 bases; nucleotides outside the gene matches: 3. The length of the CDR3 is 16 residues. CDR3 loop: CASSQLAGGSTDTQYF. In nucleotides, the CDR3 is TGTGCCAGCAGCCAACTAGCGGGAGGAAGCACAGATACGCAGTATTTT. The full variable domain, with the rest looked up from reference TRBV7-6 and TRBJ2-3, is GAGVSQSPRYKVTKRGQDVALRCDPISGHVSLYWYRQALGQGPEFLTYFNYEAQQDKSGLPNDRFSAERPEGSISTLTIQRTEQRDSAMYRCASSQLAGGSTDTQYFGPGTRLTVL.

This chain joins TRBV7-9 and TRBJ1-2, with D uncertain. V lost 1 base to trimming and J lost 0 bases, with 6 bases between them. Germline V lookup: CDR1 SEHNR, CDR2 FQNEAQ (reference sequence). CDR3 size: 14 residues. Here the CDR3 reads CASSLGGANYGYTF. In DNA, the CDR3 is TGTGCCAGCAGCTTAGGGGGTGCTAACTATGGCTACACCTTC.

This chain joins TRBV11-3 and TRBJ2-2, with D perhaps TRBD2 (5 bases). The CDR3 has 14 residues. Germline-derived CDR1 and CDR2 are SGHNT and YENEEA. Trimming took off 3 bases at V and 1 base at J, with 6 bases between the two ends. CDR3 nucleotides: TGTGCCAGCAGCTTGGCGGGGAACACCGGGGAGCTGTTTTTT. Its protein is CASSLAGNTGELFF.

V is TRBV19 and J is TRBJ1-4, with 7 bases lining up with TRBD1. The V segment lost 7 bases and the J segment 7 bases; nucleotides outside the gene matches: 15. Germline loops: CDR1 LNHDA, CDR2 SQIVND (reference sequence). This CDR3 region has 16 residues. CDR3 nucleotides: TGTGCCAGTAAACGGACAGGCGCTGACCCTTCTGAAAAACTGTTTTTT. Translated: CASKRTGADPSEKLFF.

The rearrangement links TRBV4-1 to TRBJ2-7; 8 bases are a match to TRBD2. In germline, CDR1 is MGHRA, CDR2 YSYEKL. With V trimmed by 1 base and J by 3 bases, 8 bases remained unmatched. The CDR3 totals 16 residues. DNA for the CDR3: TGCGCCAGCAGCCAAGCGACGGGAGGGCCGGACTACGAGCAGTACTTC. This gives the protein CASSQATGGPDYEQYF.

CDR3 amino acids: CSVAERLSSGNTIYF. Written as DNA, the CDR3 is TGCAGCGTTGCGGAGCGTCTGAGCTCTGGAAACACCATATATTTT. The chain recombines TRBV29-1 with TRBJ1-3; D ambiguous. V was pared by 4 bases and J by 0 bases, with 13 bases between. This CDR3 comprises 15 residues. The V gene's germline CDR1 is SQVTM and CDR2 ANQGSEA.

The chain uses TRBV11-3 and TRBJ1-3; D unclear. The CDR3 length is 16 residues. V shed 5 bases and J shed 0 bases, with 14 bases lying between them. CDR1 SGHNT and CDR2 YENEEA come from the germline V gene. The CDR3: CASSGGPLSSGNTIYF. CDR3 nucleotides: TGTGCCAGCAGCGGAGGGCCCTTGAGCTCTGGAAACACCATATATTTT. Together with reference TRBV11-3 and TRBJ1-3, the CDR3 gives the full variable domain: EAGVVQSPRYKIIEKKQPVAFWCNPISGHNTLYWYLQNLGQGPELLIRYENEEAVDDSQLPKDRFSAERLKGVDSTLKIQPAELGDSAVYLCASSGGPLSSGNTIYFGEGSWLTVV.

The chain couples TRBV29-1 to TRBJ2-7; TRBD2 matches 8 bases. The CDR3 totals 14 residues. Germline CDR1 reads SQVTM; CDR2 reads ANQGSEA. V gave up 6 bases and J gave up 2 bases; unmatched junction bases: 9. The CDR3 loop reads CSVAREGQTYEQYF. CDR3 in DNA: TGCAGCGTAGCACGGGAGGGCCAGACCTACGAGCAGTACTTC.